This T cell receptor beta chain was observed in a study of blood T cell repertoires in COVID-19. Whole-study context: From T cells, B-cell-depleted T cells, or PBMCs came the material, which was cDNA or gDNA.

Per the authors' pipeline: Estimates of nucleated cell counts were drawn from the amplification of reference gene primers. Sequenced by immunoSEQ multiplex PCR; TCRdb stores in-frame clones only, minus some. The V and J calls and the clone size are those of that table, but D and trimming were determined from the DNA. The repertoire holds around 190,000 clones, with 85% to 90% as singletons. Between the trimmed V and J ends, which lost 1 base and 1 base, there was a span of 11 bases. Germline CDR1 SGHNT, CDR2 YYREEE (reference sequence). The CDR3 consists of 15 residues. This TCR was recovered from a human donor in a cohort sampled during active COVID-19. The chain links TRBV5-4 to TRBJ1-2, with a tentative D call TRBD1 (6 bases). The specimen was peripheral blood. CDR3 in amino acids: CASSLQARGNYGYTF. In DNA form, the CDR3 reads TGTGCCAGCAGCTTGCAGGCCAGGGGTAACTATGGCTACACCTTC.